The 25 T cell receptor beta chains below were found in one sample sequenced in a study of read filtering for tumor transcriptome and immune sequencing. The library was built from about 400 ng RNA with molecular barcoded adaptors for alpha/delta and beta/gamma chains. Each CDR3 protein is one row after TCRdb ran MiXCR on the reads. The sample records more than 30,000 distinct CDR3 sequences, less than 15% being singletons. The sequenced sample consisted of a population of CD138-negative cells sorted from bone marrow. The receptors come from a donor at least 40 years old with multiple myeloma.

This clonotype was found many times. CDR3 sequence (DNA): TGTGCCAGCAGCTTGTGGGGCCCCTCCTACGAGCAGTACTTC. It translates to CASSLWGPSYEQYF. The chain joins TRBV11-2 to TRBJ2-7, with TRBD1 as a possible D gene (5 bases). Trimming pared 3 bases from V and 0 bases from J, leaving 9 bases between. The CDR3 runs 14 residues. Germline V gives CDR1 SGHAT, CDR2 FQNNGV.

The sample holds many counts of this clonotype. The chain uses TRBV7-9 and TRBJ1-1, with D perhaps TRBD1 (5 bases). V lost 1 base and J lost 7, with 16 bases in between. The CDR3 loop spans 15 amino acids. The germline V gene encodes CDR1 SEHNR and CDR2 FQNEAQ (reference sequence). The CDR3 DNA reads as TGTGCCAGCAGCTTAGGGGTCCAGGGATTAAGTGAAGCTTTCTTT. Its protein product is CASSLGVQGLSEAFF. The full variable domain, rest sourced from reference TRBV7-9 and TRBJ1-1, is DTGVSQNPRHKITKRGQNVTFRCDPISEHNRLYWYRQTLGQGPEFLTYFQNEAQLEKSRLLSDRFSAERPKGSFSTLEIQRTEQGDSAMYLCASSLGVQGLSEAFFGQGTRLTVV.

This clonotype was recorded at least ten times. The chain employs TRBV12-3 or TRBV12-4 and TRBJ2-1; D is ambiguous. Trimming took 1 base from V and 2 from J, leaving 6 bases between them. The CDR3 has 14 amino acids. The CDR3 here is CASSLVLAYNEQFF. CDR3 in DNA: TGTGCCAGCAGTTTAGTCCTAGCCTACAATGAGCAGTTCTTC.

Regarding this clonotype: A far larger clone is one nucleotide away, so this likely arose from a read error. The chain recombines TRBV7-6 with TRBJ2-6, with TRBD2 as a possible D gene (5 bases). Germline assignment: CDR1 SGHVS and CDR2 FNYEAQ. The CDR3 is made up of 18 amino acids. Here the CDR3 DNA reads TGTGCCAACAGCTCTGAGGGCCGGAAGTTTTCTGGGGCCAACGTCCTGACTTTC. Its protein is CANSSEGRKFSGANVLTF.

At least ten counts were recorded for this clonotype. The rearrangement joins TRBV4-1 to TRBJ1-1; D is uncertain. Germline loops: CDR1 MGHRA, CDR2 YSYEKL. CDR3 length equals 15 residues. V lost 5 bases and J 4 bases, leaving 17 bases between the germline ends. CDR3 sequence reads: CASSSGSERRTEAFF. The CDR3 nucleotides read TGCGCCAGCAGCTCCGGGTCAGAGCGACGCACTGAAGCTTTCTTT.

In this sample, this clonotype turned up many times. The chain joins TRBV29-1 to TRBJ1-1; no clear D. The CDR3 length is 13 residues. Trimming took 5 bases from V and 2 from J, leaving 12 bases between them. Germline CDR1 is SQVTM and CDR2 is ANQGSEA. CDR3 sequence reads: CSVMSQFNTEAFF. Here the CDR3 DNA reads TGCAGCGTTATGTCTCAGTTCAACACTGAAGCTTTCTTT.

This clonotype is classed as medium-sized. V usage is TRBV28 and J usage is TRBJ2-7, with D uncertain. The CDR3 totals 12 residues. The V gene lost 3 bases and the J gene lost 4 bases, with 7 bases spanning the gap. CDR1 is MDHEN and CDR2 is SYDVKM in the germline V gene. Here the CDR3 DNA reads TGTGCCAGCAGTTTTTTGGGATACGAGCAGTACTTC. It encodes CASSFLGYEQYF.

Concerning this clonotype: No conserved phenylalanine or tryptophan is present at the end of the CDR3, so a read error is the likely explanation. The DNA is left out, because the CDR3 cannot be placed on it with certainty; the CDR3 is given as TCRdb lists it. V usage is TRBV7-9 and J usage is TRBJ2-1; the D call of TRBD1 is as the table states it, not checked on the DNA. In germline, CDR1 is SEHNR, CDR2 FQNEAQ (reference sequence). From its first to its last residue, the CDR3 has 13 amino acids. CDR3 in amino acids: CASSFGGGDEQIS.

On this clonotype itself: A much larger clonotype is one base distant, so this may be a read error. Without the conserved terminal phenylalanine or tryptophan, this CDR3 likely stems from a read error. The gene calls are TRBV5-4 and TRBJ2-7; 10 positions match TRBD1. Germline assignment: CDR1 SGHNT and CDR2 YYREEE (reference sequence). The CDR3 runs 15 residues. J gave up 2 bases and V 4 bases, and 6 bases lay outside the gene matches. The CDR3 here is CASSGGDRGPYEQYL. CDR3 coding DNA: TGTGCCAGCAGCGGAGGGGACAGGGGCCCCTACGAGCAGTACCTC.

This clonotype was counted at least ten times. V and J are TRBV20-1 and TRBJ1-6; possibly TRBD1 for D (6 bases). CDR3 length: 16 amino acids. V lost 0 bases and J lost 9, with 18 bases in between. The germline V gene encodes CDR1 DFQATT and CDR2 SNEGSKA (reference sequence). The CDR3 DNA sequence: TGCAGTGCTAGAGAGCAGGGGACCCGGTATTCTTCACCCCTCCACTTT. As protein: CSAREQGTRYSSPLHF.

As regards this clonotype: This is likely a read error, given that the CDR3 carries no conserved phenylalanine or tryptophan at its end. The CDR3 here is CASSHRDSRDTIYS. The DNA of the CDR3 is TGTGCCAGCAGTCACCGGGACAGCAGGGACACCATATATTCT. This sequence joins TRBV27 and TRBJ1-3, with 7 positions matching TRBD1. This CDR3 is 14 amino acids long. Trimming removed 5 bases from V and 8 bases from J; junction bases left unmatched: 9. Germline CDR1 and CDR2: MNHEY and SMNVEV (reference sequence).

There are a few counts of this clonotype. Given a much more abundant clone one base away, this may be a read error. The CDR3 sequence: CVSSLQGAADGYTF. The DNA of the CDR3 is TGTGTCAGCAGCTTACAGGGGGCTGCGGATGGCTACACCTTC. The chain has TRBV7-8 and TRBJ1-2, with TRBD1 matching over 9 bases. CDR3 size: 14 residues. Looked up from germline, CDR1 is SGHVS and CDR2 is FQNEAQ.

This clonotype was counted a few times. The J gene is TRBJ2-3, the V gene TRBV5-5, with D unresolved. Germline CDR1 and CDR2: SGHKS and YYEKEE (reference sequence). V lost 1 base and J 6 bases, leaving 12 bases between the germline ends. This CDR3 is built from 14 residues. The CDR3 nucleotides are TGTGCCAGCAGCTTGCAAACCACGAGTGATACGCAGTATTTT. Protein: CASSLQTTSDTQYF.

At least ten counts were recorded for this clonotype. The V call is TRBV6-5, the J call TRBJ2-7, with TRBD2 matching 8 bases. The CDR3 runs 16 residues. The V gene end was trimmed by 6 bases and the J gene end by 0 bases; junction bases not matched to a gene: 10. Germline assignment: CDR1 MNHEY and CDR2 SVGAGI. CDR3 bases: TGTGCCAGCAGGAGGAATAGCGGGGTTTCCTCCTACGAGCAGTACTTC. Translating gives CASRRNSGVSSYEQYF.

By frequency in the sample, this clonotype is medium-sized. The rearrangement links TRBV3-1 to TRBJ2-2, with a possible D match to TRBD2 (6 bases). Trimming took off 7 bases at V and 0 bases at J, with 15 bases between the two ends. Per germline, CDR1 LGHDT and CDR2 YNNKEL (reference sequence). This CDR3 is built from 16 residues. The CDR3 is CASTTRAGTNTGELFF. The CDR3 DNA is TGTGCCAGCACCACCAGGGCGGGGACGAACACCGGGGAGCTGTTTTTT.

This clonotype was detected ten times or more. The rearrangement joins TRBV4-3 to TRBJ2-1, with TRBD2 matching 9 bases. Unmatched junction bases numbered 4, after V lost 0 bases and J lost 7 bases. The CDR3 is 15 residues long. Germline-derived CDR1 and CDR2 are LGHNA and YSLEER. CDR3 DNA sequence: TGCGCCAGCAGCCAAGAGGGGCGGGGGGGAAATGAGCAGTTCTTC. Its translation: CASSQEGRGGNEQFF.

Remarks on this clonotype: The CDR3 end shows no conserved phenylalanine or tryptophan, and so a read error is likely. J is TRBJ2-1 and V is TRBV13; 9 bases agree with TRBD2. Germline lookup yields CDR1 PRHDT and CDR2 FYEKMQ (reference sequence). V was pared by 0 bases and J by 8 bases, with 8 bases of the junction left unmatched. The length of the CDR3 is 16 residues. CDR3 DNA sequence: TGTGCCAGCAGCTTAGGACTGGCGGGGGGGATCTATGAGCAGTTCTCC. It codes for CASSLGLAGGIYEQFS.

This clonotype showed up many times. This rearrangement joins TRBV7-8 to TRBJ2-6, with D maybe TRBD1 (6 bases). CDR1 is SGHVS, CDR2 FQNEAQ, per germline. V lost 4 bases to trimming and J lost 1 base, with 11 bases between them. The CDR3 covers 16 residues. CDR3 nucleotide sequence: TGTGCCAGCAGCTCCGGACAGTCGTCTGGGGCCAACGTCCTGACTTTC. This translates into CASSSGQSSGANVLTF.

This clonotype was seen at least ten times. The chain links TRBV24-1 to TRBJ2-5; D is perhaps TRBD2 (6 bases). The germline V and J ends were trimmed by 7 bases and 4 bases, with 12 bases remaining between them. This CDR3 contains 13 residues. Germline V gene lookup returns CDR1 KGHDR and CDR2 SFDVKD. CDR3 protein: CATSLRDRETQYF. As DNA, the CDR3 is TGTGCCACCAGCCTGCGGGATCGAGAGACCCAGTACTTC.

In this sample, this clonotype turned up many times. The rearrangement uses TRBV28 and TRBJ2-1; possible D gene TRBD1, 6 bases. From germline, CDR1 is MDHEN and CDR2 SYDVKM. The V gene lost 6 bases and the J gene lost 10 bases, with 22 bases spanning the gap. The CDR3 covers 15 residues. The DNA of the CDR3 is TGTGCCAGCAGCAAGGCCGGGACACCAAAGACAGAGCAGTTCTTC. Its translation is CASSKAGTPKTEQFF. The full variable domain, in which reference TRBV28 and TRBJ2-1 provide the parts outside the CDR3, is DVKVTQSSRYLVKRTGEKVFLECVQDMDHENMFWYRQDPGLGLRLIYFSYDVKMKEKGDIPEGYSVSREKKERFSLILESASTNQTSMYLCASSKAGTPKTEQFFGPGTRLTVL.

This clonotype was observed many times. V usage is TRBV7-9 and J usage is TRBJ2-1; D gene ambiguous. The germline V gene encodes CDR1 SEHNR and CDR2 FQNEAQ (reference sequence). V lost 1 base and J 9 bases, leaving 4 bases between the germline ends. The CDR3 sequence is 11 residues long. CDR3 nucleotide sequence: TGTGCCAGCAGCTTAGACACTGAGCAGTTCTTC. Its translation is CASSLDTEQFF.

This clonotype has only a few counts. One base away lies a much larger clone, so this may be a sequencing read error. V is TRBV9 and J is TRBJ2-3; D remains ambiguous. The CDR3 is made up of 11 amino acids. Germline V CDR1 and CDR2: SGDLS, YYNGEE. CDR3 protein: CASSVDRTRYF. Here the CDR3 DNA reads TGTGCCAGCAGCGTAGACCGTACGCGGTATTTT.

This clonotype is a singleton in its sample. The junction and the germline gene differ at one end; a read error may be behind it. The chain has TRBV7-2 and TRBJ1-3; D not certain. The CDR3 loop spans 17 amino acids. Germline loops: CDR1 SGHTA, CDR2 FQGNSA. CDR3 protein: CASSLASSGLSGTTIYF. CDR3 DNA: TGTGCCAGCAGCTTAGCGTCAAGTGGTCTTTCTGGAACCACCATATATTTT.

About this clonotype: A much larger clonotype is one base distant, so this may be a read error. The chain combines TRBV4-3 with TRBJ2-2, with D tentatively TRBD2 (6 bases). Germline V lookup: CDR1 LGHNA, CDR2 YSLEER. The CDR3 has 14 residues. CDR3 protein: CAGSLTSSAGELFF. Written as DNA, the CDR3 is TGCGCCGGCAGCTTGACTAGTTCCGCCGGGGAGCTGTTTTTT.

This clonotype was counted ten times or more. V is TRBV2 and J is TRBJ1-2; D not certain. V lost 0 bases to trimming and J lost 8 bases, with 10 bases between them. The CDR3 spans 13 residues. Germline-derived CDR1 and CDR2 are SNHLY and FYNNEI. CDR3 residues: CASSEARGYGYTF. CDR3 DNA sequence: TGTGCCAGCAGTGAAGCGCGAGGGTACGGCTACACCTTC. The variable domain in full, with the rest retrieved from reference TRBV2 and TRBJ1-2, is EPEVTQTPSHQVTQMGQEVILRCVPISNHLYFYWYRQILGQKVEFLVSFYNNEISEKSEIFDDQFSVERPDGSNFTLKIRSTKLEDSAMYFCASSEARGYGYTFGSGTRLTVV.